This T cell receptor beta chain was identified during a study of cytomegalovirus exposure and HLA in healthy donors. General study results and limits: It was confirmed in vitro that a few of the CMV-associated chains were specific for CMV antigens. While the bulk of TCR sequences proved rare, some public TCRs turned up in many donors.

Points on this clone: Its antigen is not known.

This CDR3 spans 17 amino acids. Germline CDR1 is MGHRA and CDR2 is YSYEKL. The V end was cut by 3 bases, the J end by 3 bases, with 21 bases between. The PCR was carried out with 60 Vbeta primers and 13 Jbeta primers. TCRdb keeps only in-frame clones here, not all; method: immunoSEQ multiplex PCR. This table has roughly 180,000 clones, around 75% appearing once. This TCR derives from a woman in her twenties or thirties in good health and CMV-seropositive. Specimen: PBMCs. The chain joins TRBV4-1 to TRBJ2-7; a possible D gene is TRBD2 (7 bases). The DNA for the CDR3 is TGCGCCAGCAGCCAGAGGGGGGCGGGGGTGGTAGGCTACGAGCAGTACTTC. Its translation is CASSQRGAGVVGYEQYF.